This TCR beta chain came from a study of PD-L1 blockade in urothelial cancer. Study at large: The patients' atezolizumab therapy, 1,200 mg intravenously every 3 weeks, started at some point between 2014 and 2016. Median T cell yield per blood sample was about 140,000 cells. Each participant's history included 0 to 3 prior chemotherapy regimens.

Synthetic TCR analog templates were added to each PCR reaction. TCRdb's table, derived via immunoSEQ multiplex PCR, lists solely in-frame clones and lacks some. The data show about 45,000 clones, more than 75% seen once. In germline, CDR1 is MNHEY, CDR2 SMNVEV (reference sequence). This CDR3 has 15 amino acids. The V end lost 3 bases, the J end lost 3 bases, and 12 bases lay between the germline ends. The sequences come from PBMCs, collected around atezolizumab (anti-PD-L1) treatment. The rearrangement links TRBV27 to TRBJ1-5; the D gene is possibly TRBD1 (6 bases). The TCR comes from a woman aged 55-75 years with urothelial cancer. DNA for the CDR3: TGTGCCAGCAGTTTGGGGGGGGGCCTCAATCAGCCCCAGCATTTT. Residues: CASSLGGGLNQPQHF.